This T cell receptor beta chain was found in a study of cytomegalovirus exposure and HLA in healthy donors. Study-level results: The availability of immune exposure information extended only to CMV serostatus. Later findings reportedly placed an Asian-associated ancestry cluster below the roughly 730-donor mean for N-insertions. Within an earlier analysis, most TCR beta V segments proved productive either about 87% or about 30% of the time.

This clone was picked up a small number of times. The target antigen is unknown. The PCR used 60 Vbeta and 13 Jbeta primers. Assay: immunoSEQ multiplex PCR; the TCRdb copy retains only in-frame clones and omits some. The sample gives roughly 120,000 clones, roughly 83% of which show up once; over 3.5% is in the top ten. V lost 4 bases to trimming and J lost 7 bases, with 11 bases between them. The CDR3 consists of 13 residues. Germline CDR1 MNHEY, CDR2 SVGAGI. Sequenced material: PBMCs. The sequence was collected from a man younger than 45 in good health and CMV-seropositive. The chain joins TRBV6-5 to TRBJ2-1; D not certain. The CDR3 here is CASSSELENEQFF. In DNA form, the CDR3 reads TGTGCCAGCAGTTCCGAGCTCGAAAATGAGCAGTTCTTC.